These 5 T cell receptor beta chains share one sample of origin, sequenced in a study of OX40 agonist ivuxolimab in advanced cancers. Only in-frame clones appear in the TCRdb table, and some are missing; sequencing was by immunoSEQ multiplex PCR. The repertoire has over 65,000 clones, about four fifths of them found once; the top ten carry 0.45% to 0.65%. Sequencing was performed on CD4+ or CD8+ T cells sorted from blood, taken in a trial of the OX40 agonist ivuxolimab. These receptors originate from an adult with an advanced solid tumor such as melanoma, head and neck, liver or kidney cancer.

The chain has TRBV4-2 and TRBJ2-7; 13 positions match TRBD2. Germline values: CDR1 LGHNA, CDR2 YNFKEQ. The CDR3 loop spans 18 amino acids. Unmatched junction bases numbered 12, after V lost 0 bases and J lost 7 bases. The CDR3 sequence is CASSQDVTSGRARGEQYF. As DNA, the CDR3 is TGTGCCAGCAGCCAAGACGTAACTAGCGGGAGGGCTAGGGGGGAGCAGTACTTC.

This rearrangement joins TRBV19 to TRBJ1-2; 7 nucleotides align to TRBD1. CDR1 is LNHDA, CDR2 SQIVND, per germline (reference sequence). The CDR3 runs 19 residues. V gave up 1 base and J gave up 3 bases; unmatched junction bases: 17. The CDR3 coding sequence is TGTGCCAGTAGTATAGGCCGTCAGAACAGACAGGGCCTTTACTATGGCTACACCTTC. Translation: CASSIGRQNRQGLYYGYTF.

The V call is TRBV30, the J call TRBJ1-6; possible D gene TRBD1, 5 bases. Germline V gives CDR1 GTSNPN, CDR2 SVGIG (reference sequence). The germline V and J ends were trimmed by 2 bases and 7 bases, with 9 bases remaining between them. The CDR3 runs to 13 residues. CDR3 sequence: CAWSSGANSPLHF. As DNA, the CDR3 is TGTGCCTGGAGTTCCGGGGCGAATTCACCCCTCCACTTT.

This clone was observed once. The chain links TRBV6-5 to TRBJ2-5, with D possibly being TRBD1 (5 bases). Trimming stripped 8 bases from V and 0 bases from J, with 7 bases between. This CDR3 contains 12 residues. The germline V gene encodes CDR1 MNHEY and CDR2 SVGAGI. The CDR3 loop reads CASLTDQETQYF. The CDR3 nucleotides read TGTGCCAGCTTGACAGACCAAGAGACCCAGTACTTC.

V usage is TRBV6-1 and J usage is TRBJ1-4; TRBD1 matches 8 bases. The junction had 8 bases not matched to a gene; V was cut back by 0 bases and J by 8 bases. CDR3 size: 16 residues. CDR1 is MNHNS, CDR2 SASEGT, per germline. CDR3 nucleotide sequence: TGTGCCAGCAGTGAAGCGTATCGGACAGGGAGGGAAAAACTGTTTTTT. It is translated as CASSEAYRTGREKLFF.